This T cell receptor (beta chain) is from a study of blood T cells in healthy people across ages. Researchers report isolating at least 6 million PBMCs per sample. Total RNA, at least 5 micrograms per sample, was extracted from PBMCs. Primed by a sample-barcoded 5' primer and a J-beta primer mix, a second PCR proceeded for roughly 7 to 11 cycles. TCRdb called the 5' RACE reads again in MiXCR, with one record for every CDR3 protein. This sample has roughly 930,000 distinct CDR3 sequences, with around 48% found just once. This clonotype was picked up a small number of times. Sequenced material: blood. The receptor comes from a young man in good health.

CDR3 sequence (DNA): TGTGCCAGCAGTGAAGCGCTTCAAAAACTGTTTTTT. Encoded protein: CASSEALQKLFF. This chain connects TRBV2 to TRBJ1-4; D is ambiguous. This CDR3 comprises 12 residues. Per germline, CDR1 SNHLY and CDR2 FYNNEI. Trimming pared 0 bases from V and 9 bases from J, leaving 5 bases between.